A selection of T cell receptor beta chains follows, all from one sample in a study of cytomegalovirus exposure and HLA in healthy donors. Sequencing was performed with immunoSEQ multiplex PCR; in TCRdb, only in-frame clones are kept and a portion is missing. Its listing shows approximately 110,000 clones. Material: PBMCs. The source of these receptors is a man aged 35-49 years in good health and CMV-seropositive. Each CDR3 is given with its conserved first and last residue. D genes are given only for firm matches.

cdr3_length: 11; d_call: -; j_call: TRBJ2-2; v_call: TRBV20-1; cdr3_nt: TGCAGTGTAGAGCTGACCGGGGAGCTGTTTTTT; cdr3_aa: CSVELTGELFF
cdr3_length: 15; d_call: -; j_call: TRBJ2-7; v_call: TRBV5-1; cdr3_nt: TGCGCCAGCAGCTTGGTGCCCGGAAGGGGTAACGAGCAGTACTTC; cdr3_aa: CASSLVPGRGNEQYF
cdr3_length: 16; d_call: TRBD2; j_call: TRBJ2-1; v_call: TRBV5-4; cdr3_nt: TGTGCCAGCAGTCCGGGAGGGGGTAGCTCCTACAATGAGCAGTTCTTC; cdr3_aa: CASSPGGGSSYNEQFF
cdr3_length: 15; d_call: TRBD1; j_call: TRBJ1-1; v_call: TRBV4-1; cdr3_nt: TGCGCCAGCAGCCAAGCCGTACAGGGGGGATTTGAAGCTTTCTTT; cdr3_aa: CASSQAVQGGFEAFF
cdr3_length: 15; d_call: -; j_call: TRBJ1-5; v_call: TRBV5-5; cdr3_nt: TGTGCCAGCAGCTTGGAACCTAATTACAATCAGCCCCAGCATTTT; cdr3_aa: CASSLEPNYNQPQHF
cdr3_length: 14; d_call: -; j_call: TRBJ1-4; v_call: TRBV25-1; cdr3_nt: TGTGCCAGCAGTGAACACAGGGTTGGAGAAAAACTGTTTTTT; cdr3_aa: CASSEHRVGEKLFF
cdr3_length: 17; d_call: TRBD1; j_call: TRBJ2-7; v_call: TRBV7-9; cdr3_nt: TGTGCCAGCAGCCACGCCCCCGGGACAGGAGACTCCTACGAGCAGTACTTC; cdr3_aa: CASSHAPGTGDSYEQYF
cdr3_length: 15; d_call: -; j_call: TRBJ2-1; v_call: TRBV5-1; cdr3_nt: TGCGCCAGCAGCTTGGAGGGGATATGGTACAATGAGCAGTTCTTC; cdr3_aa: CASSLEGIWYNEQFF
cdr3_length: 15; d_call: -; j_call: TRBJ2-2; v_call: TRBV5-4; cdr3_nt: TGTGCCAGCAGCTCTATGACGGGGAACACCGGGGAGCTGTTTTTT; cdr3_aa: CASSSMTGNTGELFF
cdr3_length: 16; d_call: -; j_call: TRBJ2-2; v_call: TRBV15; cdr3_nt: TGTGCCACCAGCAGACTGGAGGGCCGCGGAACCGGGGAGCTGTTTTTT; cdr3_aa: CATSRLEGRGTGELFF
cdr3_length: 13; d_call: -; j_call: TRBJ2-2; v_call: TRBV6-6; cdr3_nt: TGTGCCAGCACCACCCGGGTAGGCGGGGAGCTGTTTTTT; cdr3_aa: CASTTRVGGELFF
cdr3_length: 16; d_call: -; j_call: TRBJ2-2; v_call: TRBV7-3; cdr3_nt: TGTGCCAGCAGTTCCTATAGCGGAGCAAACACCGGGGAGCTGTTTTTT; cdr3_aa: CASSSYSGANTGELFF
cdr3_length: 13; d_call: -; j_call: TRBJ2-7; v_call: TRBV11-2; cdr3_nt: TGTGCCAGCAGCCAAGAGAGTATGAGCGAGCAGTACTTC; cdr3_aa: CASSQESMSEQYF
cdr3_length: 18; d_call: TRBD2; j_call: TRBJ2-5; v_call: TRBV28; cdr3_nt: TGTGCCAGCAGTTTATACAGGGGGGGACTAGCGGGAAAAGAGACCCAGTACTTC; cdr3_aa: CASSLYRGGLAGKETQYF
cdr3_length: 15; d_call: -; j_call: TRBJ1-6; v_call: TRBV13; cdr3_nt: TGTGCCAGCAGCTTAATGAGACAGTCTAATTCACCCCTCCACTTT; cdr3_aa: CASSLMRQSNSPLHF
cdr3_length: 17; d_call: -; j_call: TRBJ1-4; v_call: TRBV7-8; cdr3_nt: TGTGCCAGCAGCTTAGTTGCAGGGACTACCGGGGATGAAAAACTGTTTTTT; cdr3_aa: CASSLVAGTTGDEKLFF
cdr3_length: 15; d_call: TRBD1; j_call: TRBJ2-7; v_call: TRBV7-2; cdr3_nt: TGTGCCAGCAGCTCCCCGACAGGGGGCTTGTACGAGCAGTACTTC; cdr3_aa: CASSSPTGGLYEQYF
cdr3_length: 14; d_call: TRBD1; j_call: TRBJ1-1; v_call: TRBV28; cdr3_nt: TGTGCCAGCAGCCAAGGGACAGGGAACACTGAAGCTTTCTTT; cdr3_aa: CASSQGTGNTEAFF
cdr3_length: 15; d_call: TRBD2; j_call: TRBJ2-5; v_call: TRBV5-4; cdr3_nt: TGTGCCAGCAGCTTGGATGCGTCTAGCGGGGAGACCCAGTACTTC; cdr3_aa: CASSLDASSGETQYF
cdr3_length: 17; d_call: TRBD2; j_call: TRBJ2-7; v_call: TRBV5-1; cdr3_nt: TGCGCCAGCAGCTTGGATTTGCGGGAGGGGAAGAAGTACGAGCAGTACTTC; cdr3_aa: CASSLDLREGKKYEQYF
cdr3_length: 14; d_call: TRBD1; j_call: TRBJ1-2; v_call: TRBV10-2; cdr3_nt: TGCGCCAGCAGTCCCGGGACAGCTTACTATGGCTACACCTTC; cdr3_aa: CASSPGTAYYGYTF
cdr3_length: 15; d_call: TRBD1; j_call: TRBJ1-4; v_call: TRBV9; cdr3_nt: TGTGCCAGCAGCGTACAGGGACAGGGTTATGAAAAACTGTTTTTT; cdr3_aa: CASSVQGQGYEKLFF
cdr3_length: 11; d_call: -; j_call: TRBJ2-1; v_call: TRBV5-6; cdr3_nt: TGTGCCAGCAGCGGGAGCGAGAGTCAGTTCTTC; cdr3_aa: CASSGSESQFF
cdr3_length: 13; d_call: -; j_call: TRBJ2-2; v_call: TRBV6-6; cdr3_nt: TGTGCCAGCACCGAGACTAGGGCCGGGGAGCTGTTTTTT; cdr3_aa: CASTETRAGELFF
cdr3_length: 15; d_call: -; j_call: TRBJ2-5; v_call: TRBV5-1; cdr3_nt: TGCGCCAGCAGCTTGGAAGGGGTTGGCGGAGAGACCCAGTACTTC; cdr3_aa: CASSLEGVGGETQYF
cdr3_length: 17; d_call: -; j_call: TRBJ2-7; v_call: TRBV11-2; cdr3_nt: TGTGCCAGCAGCTTAGATCAACTACCCCCCTTAGCTGACGAGCAGTACTTC; cdr3_aa: CASSLDQLPPLADEQYF
cdr3_length: 15; d_call: TRBD2; j_call: TRBJ2-7; v_call: TRBV19; cdr3_nt: TGTGCCAGTAGTCTAAAGCGGGAGCCCACCTACGAGCAGTACTTC; cdr3_aa: CASSLKREPTYEQYF
cdr3_length: 14; d_call: -; j_call: TRBJ2-2; v_call: TRBV19; cdr3_nt: TGTGCCAGTAGTATCGTGGGGGCGGCCGGGGAGCTGTTTTTT; cdr3_aa: CASSIVGAAGELFF
cdr3_length: 15; d_call: -; j_call: TRBJ1-3; v_call: TRBV7-6; cdr3_nt: TGTGCCAGCAGCTCGACACGGAACTCTGGAAACACCATATATTTT; cdr3_aa: CASSSTRNSGNTIYF
cdr3_length: 13; d_call: -; j_call: TRBJ1-1; v_call: TRBV28; cdr3_nt: TGTGCCAGCAGCCAGACAGCGAACACTGAAGCTTTCTTT; cdr3_aa: CASSQTANTEAFF
cdr3_length: 15; d_call: TRBD1; j_call: TRBJ1-3; v_call: TRBV12-5; cdr3_nt: TGTGCTAGTGGTTTAGGGACAGGGTCAGGAAACACCATATATTTT; cdr3_aa: CASGLGTGSGNTIYF
cdr3_length: 15; d_call: -; j_call: TRBJ2-5; v_call: TRBV5-6; cdr3_nt: TGTGCCAGCAGCCTCCGACACACCGGCCGGGAGACCCAGTACTTC; cdr3_aa: CASSLRHTGRETQYF
cdr3_length: 14; d_call: TRBD1; j_call: TRBJ2-7; v_call: TRBV10-1; cdr3_nt: TGCGCCAGCAGCGCCGGGACAGGGTCGAAGGAGCAGTACTTC; cdr3_aa: CASSAGTGSKEQYF
cdr3_length: 16; d_call: TRBD1; j_call: TRBJ1-4; v_call: TRBV10-2; cdr3_nt: TGCGCCAGCAGTGAGTGGGGGACAGGGGCGGAAGAAAAACTGTTTTTT; cdr3_aa: CASSEWGTGAEEKLFF
cdr3_length: 15; d_call: TRBD2; j_call: TRBJ2-7; v_call: TRBV6-1; cdr3_nt: TGTGCCAGCAGTGAACGAGCGGGAGGGGGCTACGAGCAGTACTTC; cdr3_aa: CASSERAGGGYEQYF
cdr3_length: 14; d_call: -; j_call: TRBJ1-4; v_call: TRBV7-9; cdr3_nt: TGTGCCAGCGGGAGGGCTGCAACTAATGAAAAACTGTTTTTT; cdr3_aa: CASGRAATNEKLFF
cdr3_length: 18; d_call: TRBD2; j_call: TRBJ2-2; v_call: TRBV10-3; cdr3_nt: TGTGCCATCAGTGAAGGGCAAACTAGCGGGAGATGGACCGGGGAGCTGTTTTTT; cdr3_aa: CAISEGQTSGRWTGELFF
cdr3_length: 15; d_call: TRBD1; j_call: TRBJ2-2; v_call: TRBV6-1; cdr3_nt: TGTGCCAGCAGTATCCGGGACAGGGCTGACGGGGAGCTGTTTTTT; cdr3_aa: CASSIRDRADGELFF
cdr3_length: 16; d_call: -; j_call: TRBJ2-7; v_call: TRBV27; cdr3_nt: TGTGCCAGCAGTTCTGGTAGCGGGACTCCAGGGGGTGAGCAGTACTTC; cdr3_aa: CASSSGSGTPGGEQYF
cdr3_length: 15; d_call: -; j_call: TRBJ2-3; v_call: TRBV5-4; cdr3_nt: TGTGCCAGCAGCTTCTTCCGAGAGTCCCGGGATACGCAGTATTTT; cdr3_aa: CASSFFRESRDTQYF
cdr3_length: 14; d_call: -; j_call: TRBJ1-2; v_call: TRBV7-8; cdr3_nt: TGTGCCAGCAGCTTAGCGGGAGGATTCTTCGGCTACACCTTC; cdr3_aa: CASSLAGGFFGYTF
cdr3_length: 16; d_call: TRBD2; j_call: TRBJ2-1; v_call: TRBV11-3; cdr3_nt: TGTGCCAGCAGCCGAGAGACTAGCGGGAGGGCGAGTGAGCAGTTCTTC; cdr3_aa: CASSRETSGRASEQFF
cdr3_length: 15; d_call: TRBD2; j_call: TRBJ2-2; v_call: TRBV5-1; cdr3_nt: TGCGCCAGCAGCCCCCTAGCGGGAAAAACCGGGGAGCTGTTTTTT; cdr3_aa: CASSPLAGKTGELFF
cdr3_length: 12; d_call: TRBD1; j_call: TRBJ1-2; v_call: TRBV30; cdr3_nt: TGTGCCTGGACAGGGGGAAACTATGGCTACACCTTC; cdr3_aa: CAWTGGNYGYTF
cdr3_length: 13; d_call: -; j_call: TRBJ1-1; v_call: TRBV2; cdr3_nt: TGTGCCAGCAGTGAAGTCGCGGGGGCGGGAGCTTTCTTT; cdr3_aa: CASSEVAGAGAFF
cdr3_length: 16; d_call: TRBD2; j_call: TRBJ2-3; v_call: TRBV7-8; cdr3_nt: TGTGCCAGCAGCCCAGCCCTAGCGGGAGGGACAGATACGCAGTATTTT; cdr3_aa: CASSPALAGGTDTQYF
cdr3_length: 14; d_call: TRBD1; j_call: TRBJ2-1; v_call: TRBV15; cdr3_nt: TGTGCCACTGGCAGGACAGGCTCTTACAATGAGCAGTTCTTC; cdr3_aa: CATGRTGSYNEQFF
cdr3_length: 13; d_call: TRBD2; j_call: TRBJ2-7; v_call: TRBV28; cdr3_nt: TGTGCCAGCAGTTTCGAGGGAGGGCGCGAGCAGTACTTC; cdr3_aa: CASSFEGGREQYF
cdr3_length: 15; d_call: TRBD2; j_call: TRBJ2-2; v_call: TRBV10-1; cdr3_nt: TGCGCCAGCAGTGAGCGTCTAGCGGGAGCCGGGGAGCTGTTTTTT; cdr3_aa: CASSERLAGAGELFF
cdr3_length: 18; d_call: TRBD2; j_call: TRBJ2-1; v_call: TRBV13; cdr3_nt: TGTGCCAGCAGCTTCCCGGGACTAGCGGGGAGCTCCTACAATGAGCAGTTCTTC; cdr3_aa: CASSFPGLAGSSYNEQFF
cdr3_length: 13; d_call: TRBD1; j_call: TRBJ1-2; v_call: TRBV6-5; cdr3_nt: TGTGCCAGCAGAAACACAGGGGAATGGGGCTACACCTTC; cdr3_aa: CASRNTGEWGYTF
cdr3_length: 15; d_call: TRBD1; j_call: TRBJ1-3; v_call: TRBV19; cdr3_nt: TGTGCCAGTAGAGACAGGGGAAGCTCTGGAAACACCATATATTTT; cdr3_aa: CASRDRGSSGNTIYF
cdr3_length: 17; d_call: -; j_call: TRBJ2-2; v_call: TRBV4-1; cdr3_nt: TGCGCCAGCAGCCAAGATGGTTCAGGGGCGAACACCGGGGAGCTGTTTTTT; cdr3_aa: CASSQDGSGANTGELFF
cdr3_length: 16; d_call: -; j_call: TRBJ2-1; v_call: TRBV7-6; cdr3_nt: TGTGCCAGCAGCTTTAGGAGAAACCCGTCCTACAATGAGCAGTTCTTC; cdr3_aa: CASSFRRNPSYNEQFF
cdr3_length: 14; d_call: -; j_call: TRBJ1-3; v_call: TRBV7-2; cdr3_nt: TGTGCCAGCAGCTCCCGCCGACAGGGAAACACCATATATTTT; cdr3_aa: CASSSRRQGNTIYF
cdr3_length: 12; d_call: -; j_call: TRBJ2-7; v_call: TRBV28; cdr3_nt: TGTGCCAGCAGTCCCACAGCCTGGGAGCAGTACTTC; cdr3_aa: CASSPTAWEQYF
cdr3_length: 23; d_call: TRBD1; j_call: TRBJ2-7; v_call: TRBV28; cdr3_nt: TGTGCCAGCAGTTTATTCCACCCCCCCCTTATGGCCCCCCATCCCAAGCAGGGGGACGAGCAGTACTTC; cdr3_aa: CASSLFHPPLMAPHPKQGDEQYF
cdr3_length: 15; d_call: -; j_call: TRBJ1-5; v_call: TRBV19; cdr3_nt: TGTGCCAGTAGTATAGGCGGGGGTGGCAATCAGCCCCAGCATTTT; cdr3_aa: CASSIGGGGNQPQHF
cdr3_length: 13; d_call: -; j_call: TRBJ1-5; v_call: TRBV29-1; cdr3_nt: TGCAGCGTTCTGACAGGCAGCAATCAGCCCCAGCATTTT; cdr3_aa: CSVLTGSNQPQHF